Here is one TCR beta chain with its context. Trimming cost V 2 bases and J 4 bases, with 9 bases left between them. The germline V gene encodes CDR1 KGHSH and CDR2 LQKENI. This CDR3 has 14 residues. These data belong to a study of shared clonotypes between healthy human individuals. Original handling: Because ImmunoSEQ provided only junction sequences with no quality scores, the filtering differed. Clones were sequenced by immunoSEQ multiplex PCR, and TCRdb holds only the in-frame ones, with some missing. V, J and clone size reflect that table, while D and trimming were determined from the DNA. In the table there are more than 1.2 million clones, 98% of which are singletons. Free of recent acute infections or vaccinations, the donors were healthy HIV-negative adults. Every donor was a Caucasian adult from Nashville, Tennessee.

Specimen: naive CD4+ T cells sorted from blood. The subset: CD45RA+ positively selected. The TCR comes from a man aged 25-40 years in good health. The chain uses TRBV18 and TRBJ1-5; D not certain. CDR3 sequence: CASSPFVENQPQHF. CDR3 bases: TGTGCCAGCTCACCATTTGTTGAAAATCAGCCCCAGCATTTT.